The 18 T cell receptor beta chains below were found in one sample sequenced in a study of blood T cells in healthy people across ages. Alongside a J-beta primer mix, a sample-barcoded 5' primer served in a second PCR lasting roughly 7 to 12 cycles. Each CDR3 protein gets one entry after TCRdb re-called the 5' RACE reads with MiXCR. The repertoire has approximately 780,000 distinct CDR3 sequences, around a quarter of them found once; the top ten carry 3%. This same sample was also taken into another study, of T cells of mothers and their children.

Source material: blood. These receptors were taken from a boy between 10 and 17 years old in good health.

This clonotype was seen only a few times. CDR3 in DNA: TGCGCCAGCAGCCAAACAGGGGGCAAGGCCAAAAACATTCAGTACTTC. Amino acid sequence: CASSQTGGKAKNIQYF. V and J are TRBV4-1 and TRBJ2-4; 9 bases fit TRBD1. Losses at the gene ends were 2 bases for V and 1 base for J; bases not matched to a gene: 3. Germline V lookup: CDR1 MGHRA, CDR2 YSYEKL. The CDR3 covers 16 residues.

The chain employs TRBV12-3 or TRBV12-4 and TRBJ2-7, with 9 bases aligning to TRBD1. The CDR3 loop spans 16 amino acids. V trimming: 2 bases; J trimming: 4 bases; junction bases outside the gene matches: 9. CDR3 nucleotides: TGTGCCAGCAGTTTATCCCCGGGACAGGGCCGGTACGAGCAGTACTTC. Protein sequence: CASSLSPGQGRYEQYF.

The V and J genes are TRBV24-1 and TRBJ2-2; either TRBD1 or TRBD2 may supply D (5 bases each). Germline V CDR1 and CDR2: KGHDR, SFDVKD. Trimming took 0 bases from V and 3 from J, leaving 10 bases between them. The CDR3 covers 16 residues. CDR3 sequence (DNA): TGTGCCACCAGTGATTTGGGGGCGCGGGACACCGGGGAGCTGTTTTTT. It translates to CATSDLGARDTGELFF.

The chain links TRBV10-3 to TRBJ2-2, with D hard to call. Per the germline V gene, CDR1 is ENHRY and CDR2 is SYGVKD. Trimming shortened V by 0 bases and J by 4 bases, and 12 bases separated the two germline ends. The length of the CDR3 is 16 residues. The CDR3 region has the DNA TGTGCCATCAGTGAGTCTGGGCAGCCCGTCACCGGGGAGCTGTTTTTT. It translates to CAISESGQPVTGELFF.

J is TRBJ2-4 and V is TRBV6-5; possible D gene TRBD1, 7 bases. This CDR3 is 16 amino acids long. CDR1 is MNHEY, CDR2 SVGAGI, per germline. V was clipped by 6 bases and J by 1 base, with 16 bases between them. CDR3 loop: CASSSTGRRAKNIQYF. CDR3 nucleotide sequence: TGTGCCAGCAGCTCGACAGGGAGGAGGGCCAAAAACATTCAGTACTTC.

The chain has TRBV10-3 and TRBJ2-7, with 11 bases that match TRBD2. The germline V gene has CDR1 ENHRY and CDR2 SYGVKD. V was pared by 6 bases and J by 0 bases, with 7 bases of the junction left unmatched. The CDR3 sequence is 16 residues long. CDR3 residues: CAIRIPLAGVSYEQYF. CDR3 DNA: TGTGCCATCAGGATACCACTAGCGGGGGTCTCCTACGAGCAGTACTTC.

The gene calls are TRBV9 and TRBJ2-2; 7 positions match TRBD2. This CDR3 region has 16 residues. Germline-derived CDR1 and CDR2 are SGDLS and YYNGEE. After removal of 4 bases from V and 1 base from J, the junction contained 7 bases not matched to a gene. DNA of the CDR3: TGTGCCAGCAGCCCTCCCGGGACTAAGAACACCGGGGAGCTGTTTTTT. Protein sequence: CASSPPGTKNTGELFF.

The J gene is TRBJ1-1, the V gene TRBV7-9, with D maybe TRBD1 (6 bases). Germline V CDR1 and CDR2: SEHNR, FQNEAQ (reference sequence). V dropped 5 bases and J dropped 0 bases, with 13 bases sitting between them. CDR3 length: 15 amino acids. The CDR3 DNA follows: TGTGCCAGCAGCCGTTTGGGACAAGTGAACACTGAAGCTTTCTTT. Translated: CASSRLGQVNTEAFF.

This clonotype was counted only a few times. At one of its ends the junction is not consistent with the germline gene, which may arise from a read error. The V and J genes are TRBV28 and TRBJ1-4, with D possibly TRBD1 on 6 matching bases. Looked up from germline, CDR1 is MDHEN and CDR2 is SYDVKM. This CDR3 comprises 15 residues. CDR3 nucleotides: TGTGCCAGCATCTCAGGGGATATCACTAATGAAAAACTGTGTTTT. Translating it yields CASISGDITNEKLCF.

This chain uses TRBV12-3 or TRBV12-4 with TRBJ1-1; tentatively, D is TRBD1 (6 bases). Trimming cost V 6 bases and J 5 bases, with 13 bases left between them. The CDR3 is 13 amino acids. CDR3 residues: CASRSTGRTEAFF. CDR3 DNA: TGTGCCAGCAGAAGTACAGGGAGGACTGAAGCTTTCTTT.

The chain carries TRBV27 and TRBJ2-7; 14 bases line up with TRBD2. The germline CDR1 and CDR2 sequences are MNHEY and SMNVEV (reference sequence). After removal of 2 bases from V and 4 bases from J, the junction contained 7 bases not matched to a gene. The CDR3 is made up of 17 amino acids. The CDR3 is CASSLIGTSGGVYEQYF. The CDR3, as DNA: TGTGCCAGCAGTTTAATTGGGACTAGCGGGGGTGTTTACGAGCAGTACTTC.

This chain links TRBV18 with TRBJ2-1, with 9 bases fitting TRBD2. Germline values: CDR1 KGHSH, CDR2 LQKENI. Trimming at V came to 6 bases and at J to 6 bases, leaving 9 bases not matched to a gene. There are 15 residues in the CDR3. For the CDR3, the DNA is TGTGCCAGCTCTCGACCGGGACTAGCAACCAATGAGCAGTTCTTC. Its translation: CASSRPGLATNEQFF.

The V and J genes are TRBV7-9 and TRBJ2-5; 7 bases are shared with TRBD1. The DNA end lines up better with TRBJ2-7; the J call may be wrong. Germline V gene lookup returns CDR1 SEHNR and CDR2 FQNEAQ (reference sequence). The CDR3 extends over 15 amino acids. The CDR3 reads CASSLRDSSSYEQYF. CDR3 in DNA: TGTGCCAGCAGCCTCCGGGACAGTAGCTCCTACGAGCAGTACTTC.

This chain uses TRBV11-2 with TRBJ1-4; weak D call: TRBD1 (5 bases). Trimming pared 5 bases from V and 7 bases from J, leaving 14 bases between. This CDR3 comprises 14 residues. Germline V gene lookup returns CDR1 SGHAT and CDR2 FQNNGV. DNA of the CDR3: TGTGCCAGCAGCCTGATGCAGAGGGGTGAAAAACTGTTTTTT. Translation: CASSLMQRGEKLFF.

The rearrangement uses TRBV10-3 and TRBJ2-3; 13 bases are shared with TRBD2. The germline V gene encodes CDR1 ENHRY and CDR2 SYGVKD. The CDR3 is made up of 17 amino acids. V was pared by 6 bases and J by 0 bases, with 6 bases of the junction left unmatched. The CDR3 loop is CAIRGTSGIRSTDTQYF. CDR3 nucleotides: TGTGCCATCAGGGGGACTAGCGGGATCCGTAGCACAGATACGCAGTATTTT.

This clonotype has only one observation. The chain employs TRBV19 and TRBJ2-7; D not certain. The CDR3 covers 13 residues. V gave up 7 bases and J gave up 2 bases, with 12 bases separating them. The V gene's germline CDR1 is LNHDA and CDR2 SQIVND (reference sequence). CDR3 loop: CASNGPFPYEQYF. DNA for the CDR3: TGTGCCAGTAATGGTCCCTTCCCCTACGAGCAGTACTTC.

This chain's CDR3 is CSAYRDYEQYF. CDR3 DNA: TGCAGCGCCTACAGGGACTACGAGCAGTACTTC. The chain links TRBV29-1 to TRBJ2-7; TRBD1 might be the D (6 bases). Germline lookup yields CDR1 SQVTM and CDR2 ANQGSEA. The CDR3 consists of 11 residues. Trimming stripped 7 bases from V and 3 bases from J, with 10 bases between.

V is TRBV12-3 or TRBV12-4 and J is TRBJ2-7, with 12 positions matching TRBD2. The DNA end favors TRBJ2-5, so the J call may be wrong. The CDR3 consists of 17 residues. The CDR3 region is CASSPRLAGDVGETQYF. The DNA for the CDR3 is TGTGCCAGCAGCCCGAGACTAGCGGGGGACGTCGGCGAGACCCAGTACTTC.